This entry lists 7 T cell receptor beta chains sequenced from one sample in a study of blood T cell repertoires in COVID-19. Clones were read by immunoSEQ multiplex PCR, and TCRdb kept only the in-frame ones, dropping some. This sample has about 75,000 clones, with 85% to 90% found just once. Sequencing was carried out using peripheral blood. All receptors derive from a human donor in a cohort sampled during active COVID-19.

V is TRBV2 and J is TRBJ2-1; D possibly corresponds to TRBD2 (5 bases). From germline, CDR1 is SNHLY and CDR2 FYNNEI. V lost 3 bases and J 1 base, leaving 10 bases between the germline ends. This CDR3 has 15 amino acids. CDR3 protein: CASSELGGSYNEQFF. Written as DNA, the CDR3 is TGTGCCAGCAGTGAGCTGGGCGGGTCCTACAATGAGCAGTTCTTC.

This chain links TRBV5-1 with TRBJ2-7; 7 bases match TRBD1. Germline assignment: CDR1 SGHRS and CDR2 YFSETQ. CDR3 length: 14 amino acids. V dropped 4 bases and J dropped 3; count of bases not matched to a gene: 7. The CDR3 spells CASSPGTVSYEQYF. CDR3 coding DNA: TGCGCCAGCAGCCCAGGGACAGTCAGCTACGAGCAGTACTTC.

The V gene is TRBV10-3, the J gene TRBJ1-4; unclear D gene. The CDR3 extends over 15 amino acids. Trimming took 4 bases from V and 7 from J, leaving 16 bases between them. Per the germline V gene, CDR1 is ENHRY and CDR2 is SYGVKD. The CDR3 reads CAISAGRVLGEKLFF. The CDR3 coding sequence is TGTGCCATCAGTGCGGGTCGGGTATTGGGTGAAAAACTGTTTTTT.

CDR3 coding DNA: TGTGCCAGCATCGGACAGGGGATGAACACCGGGGAGCTGTTTTTT. Amino acids: CASIGQGMNTGELFF. The chain carries TRBV6-5 and TRBJ2-2; TRBD1 matches 9 bases. Germline V CDR1 and CDR2: MNHEY, SVGAGI. V lost 7 bases and J lost 1; bases outside the gene matches: 4. The CDR3 totals 15 residues.

The rearrangement joins TRBV3-1 (or the pseudogene TRBV3-2) to TRBJ2-1, with 10 positions matching TRBD1. CDR1 and CDR2 (germline): LGHDT, YNNKEL (reference sequence). The CDR3 contains 17 residues. V dropped 1 base and J dropped 0; count of bases not matched to a gene: 3. The CDR3 sequence is CASSQGWTGGSYNEQFF. Here the CDR3 DNA reads TGTGCCAGCAGCCAAGGGTGGACAGGGGGCTCCTACAATGAGCAGTTCTTC.

The chain recombines TRBV5-1 with TRBJ2-7; 7 nucleotides line up with TRBD1. V was pared by 3 bases and J by 4 bases, with 7 bases of the junction left unmatched. The CDR3 totals 14 residues. CDR1 is SGHRS and CDR2 is YFSETQ in the germline V gene. The CDR3 DNA follows: TGCGCCAGCAGCTCAGGACAGGTAACATACGAGCAGTACTTC. Translated, it gives CASSSGQVTYEQYF.

This clone was seen more than once but under ten times. V and J are TRBV10-3 and TRBJ2-3; TRBD2 matches at 10 bases. The CDR3 contains 19 residues. Germline CDR1 reads ENHRY; CDR2 reads SYGVKD. The V segment lost 3 bases and the J segment 0 bases; nucleotides outside the gene matches: 12. The CDR3 nucleotides are TGTGCCATCAGTGATCGAGCGGGGGGGCATAACACTAGCACAGATACGCAGTATTTT. Protein: CAISDRAGGHNTSTDTQYF.